The T cell receptor beta chain under discussion was sequenced for a study of OX40 agonist ivuxolimab in advanced cancers. With V trimmed by 3 bases and J by 5 bases, 7 bases remained unmatched. CDR3 length equals 16 residues. CDR1 SGHRS and CDR2 YFSETQ come from the germline V gene. The data were produced by immunoSEQ multiplex PCR, yet TCRdb's version contains in-frame clones alone and is incomplete. Here the sample spans some 66,000 clones, 75% to 90% being singletons. The rearrangement joins TRBV5-1 to TRBJ2-2; 10 nucleotides line up with TRBD2. The receptor comes from an adult with an advanced solid tumor such as melanoma, head and neck, liver or kidney cancer. This specimen was CD4+ or CD8+ T cells sorted from blood, taken in a trial of the OX40 agonist ivuxolimab. CDR3 in amino acids: CASSSLAGDGTGELFF. DNA of the CDR3: TGCGCCAGCAGCTCCCTAGCGGGAGATGGAACCGGGGAGCTGTTTTTT.